These T cell receptor beta chains were read from a single sample in a study of regulatory T cells in long-lasting Graves disease. TCRdb reanalysed the multiplex PCR reads using MiXCR and keeps one entry per CDR3 protein. The sample yields 400,000 to 650,000 distinct CDR3 sequences, roughly a sixth seen once. This sample also belongs to another study, concerning T cells in Graves' hyperthyroidism and ophthalmopathy.

The sample was peripheral blood mononuclear cells (PBMCs), taken at new diagnosis, from a patient treated with antithyroid drugs. The source of these receptors is a woman aged 35-65 years with Graves disease. CDR3s include the opening cysteine and the closing phenylalanine or tryptophan. Each record gives: J gene, V gene, clone size, D gene, CDR3 DNA, CDR3 protein. D genes are given only for firm matches. Clone size appears in some rows only: once, few, many, or a class for an expanded clone.

j_gene: TRBJ1-2
v_gene: TRBV2
abundance: few
d_gene: -
CDR3nt: TGTGCCAGCAACCGGGACGGCAATGGCTACGCCTTC
CDR3aa: CASNRDGNGYAF

j_gene: TRBJ1-2
v_gene: TRBV12-3/TRBV12-4
abundance: few
d_gene: -
CDR3nt: TGTGCCAGCAGTTTAATTAGGGGGGAAGGCTACACCTTC
CDR3aa: CASSLIRGEGYTF

j_gene: TRBJ2-5
v_gene: TRBV2
abundance: many
d_gene: TRBD1
CDR3nt: TGTGCCAGCAGTGACCCGACAGGGCCACATGTAGAGACCCAGTACTTC
CDR3aa: CASSDPTGPHVETQYF

j_gene: TRBJ2-5
v_gene: TRBV5-1
abundance: -
d_gene: TRBD2
CDR3nt: TGCGCCAGCAGCTTGGGCCAACTAGCGGGGGACCAAGAGACCCAGTACTTC
CDR3aa: CASSLGQLAGDQETQYF

j_gene: TRBJ1-1
v_gene: TRBV10-1
abundance: many
d_gene: -
CDR3nt: TGCGCCAGCAGTGAGAGGTCAGGGAACACTGAAGCTTTCTTT
CDR3aa: CASSERSGNTEAFF

j_gene: TRBJ2-5
v_gene: TRBV19
abundance: few
d_gene: -
CDR3nt: TGTGCCAGTAGACCCGGGGGACGAGAGACCCAGTACTTC
CDR3aa: CASRPGGRETQYF

j_gene: TRBJ1-1
v_gene: TRBV11-2
abundance: many
d_gene: -
CDR3nt: TGTGCCAGCAGCTTAGACAGGGGAAGTGGAGCTTTCTTT
CDR3aa: CASSLDRGSGAFF

j_gene: TRBJ2-3
v_gene: TRBV28
abundance: -
d_gene: TRBD2
CDR3nt: TGTGCCAGCAGTCGAGCGGGGAGTAGGAGAACAGATACGCAGTATTTT
CDR3aa: CASSRAGSRRTDTQYF

j_gene: TRBJ2-5
v_gene: TRBV20-1
abundance: many
d_gene: TRBD2
CDR3nt: TGCAGTGCTAGATCCGGGGGGGGACAAGAGACCCAGTACTTC
CDR3aa: CSARSGGGQETQYF

j_gene: TRBJ2-2
v_gene: TRBV9
abundance: few
d_gene: TRBD2
CDR3nt: TGTGCCAGCAGCTTCAGAGGGGCGGGGACTAGCGGTTTAACCGGGGAGCTGTTTTTT
CDR3aa: CASSFRGAGTSGLTGELFF

j_gene: TRBJ2-1
v_gene: TRBV19
abundance: -
d_gene: TRBD1
CDR3nt: TGTGCCAGTACCAGGACAGGGTGGGCTTACACTGAGCAGTTCTTC
CDR3aa: CASTRTGWAYTEQFF

j_gene: TRBJ1-2
v_gene: TRBV7-2
abundance: -
d_gene: -
CDR3nt: TGTGCCAGCAGCTTAGGGGGGGTTGGCTACACCTTC
CDR3aa: CASSLGGVGYTF

j_gene: TRBJ1-1
v_gene: TRBV12-3/TRBV12-4
abundance: many
d_gene: -
CDR3nt: TGTGCCAGCACCGTAATTGGGGGCCGAGCTTTCTTT
CDR3aa: CASTVIGGRAFF

j_gene: TRBJ1-4
v_gene: TRBV5-1
abundance: few
d_gene: -
CDR3nt: TGCGCCAGCAGCTTGCAGGGCCAATTCGCAACTAATGAAAAACTGTTTTTT
CDR3aa: CASSLQGQFATNEKLFF

j_gene: TRBJ1-3
v_gene: TRBV2
abundance: many
d_gene: TRBD1
CDR3nt: TGTGCCAGCAGTTTGGGACAGGCGAGCTCTGGAAACACCATATATTTT
CDR3aa: CASSLGQASSGNTIYF

j_gene: TRBJ2-1
v_gene: TRBV20-1
abundance: -
d_gene: -
CDR3nt: TGCAGTGCTAGGGACAGAAGGTTCGGCAATGAGCAGTTCTTC
CDR3aa: CSARDRRFGNEQFF

j_gene: TRBJ2-7
v_gene: TRBV10-2
abundance: -
d_gene: -
CDR3nt: TGCGCCAGCACCCCTCTTGTGACGGACTCCTACGAGCAGTACTTC
CDR3aa: CASTPLVTDSYEQYF

j_gene: TRBJ2-5
v_gene: TRBV12-3/TRBV12-4
abundance: few
d_gene: TRBD2
CDR3nt: TGTGCCAGCAGTTTAGCGTACGCGGGGGGAGGGGGAGAGACCCAGTACTTC
CDR3aa: CASSLAYAGGGGETQYF

j_gene: TRBJ1-5
v_gene: TRBV7-9
abundance: -
d_gene: -
CDR3nt: TGTGCCAGCAGCTCCACAGCAGATCAGCCCCAGCATTTT
CDR3aa: CASSSTADQPQHF

j_gene: TRBJ1-5
v_gene: TRBV11-2
abundance: -
d_gene: -
CDR3nt: TGTGCCAGCAGCTTAGATAAGGGGGGGAGCAATCAGCCCCAGCATTTT
CDR3aa: CASSLDKGGSNQPQHF

j_gene: TRBJ2-7
v_gene: TRBV6-1
abundance: -
d_gene: -
CDR3nt: TGTGCCAGCAGTGAAGCAGGGCTCGGCTACGAGCAGTACTTC
CDR3aa: CASSEAGLGYEQYF

j_gene: TRBJ2-5
v_gene: TRBV6-2/TRBV6-3
abundance: -
d_gene: TRBD1
CDR3nt: TGTGCCAGCAACAACCGACAGGGCCCCCAAGAGACCCAGTACTTC
CDR3aa: CASNNRQGPQETQYF

j_gene: TRBJ2-1
v_gene: TRBV5-1
abundance: many
d_gene: -
CDR3nt: TGCGCCAGCAGCACGGTACGGGGCAGGGATTCGAACAATGAGCAGTTCTTC
CDR3aa: CASSTVRGRDSNNEQFF

j_gene: TRBJ1-1
v_gene: TRBV9
abundance: -
d_gene: -
CDR3nt: TGTGCCAGCAGCCCCCCCGGGACCTGGGGGACTGAAGCTTTCTTT
CDR3aa: CASSPPGTWGTEAFF

j_gene: TRBJ2-3
v_gene: TRBV2
abundance: -
d_gene: TRBD1
CDR3nt: TGTGCCAGCAGACGACAGGGGGATGGAGATACGCAGTATTTT
CDR3aa: CASRRQGDGDTQYF

j_gene: TRBJ1-1
v_gene: TRBV10-3
abundance: many
d_gene: -
CDR3nt: TGTGCCATCAGTGCCTCGGGCGACACTGAAGCTTTCTTT
CDR3aa: CAISASGDTEAFF

j_gene: TRBJ1-2
v_gene: TRBV7-9
abundance: many
d_gene: TRBD1
CDR3nt: TGTGCCAGCAGCTTAAAGACAGGGCATGGCTACACCTTC
CDR3aa: CASSLKTGHGYTF

j_gene: TRBJ1-1
v_gene: TRBV13
abundance: few
d_gene: -
CDR3nt: TGTGCCAGCAGCCCCGATTCTTCGGCCGCTGAAGCTTTCTTT
CDR3aa: CASSPDSSAAEAFF

j_gene: TRBJ1-3
v_gene: TRBV2
abundance: many
d_gene: -
CDR3nt: TGTGCCAGCAGGGCCGACAGCTCTGGAAACACCATATATTTT
CDR3aa: CASRADSSGNTIYF

j_gene: TRBJ2-2
v_gene: TRBV11-2
abundance: few
d_gene: TRBD2
CDR3nt: TGTGCCACGGGACTAGCGCAGAACACCGGGGAGCTGTTTTTT
CDR3aa: CATGLAQNTGELFF

j_gene: TRBJ2-1
v_gene: TRBV2
abundance: few
d_gene: TRBD2
CDR3nt: TGTGCCAGCAGTTGGACTAGCGGGGGAAGAAATGAGCAGTTCTTC
CDR3aa: CASSWTSGGRNEQFF

j_gene: TRBJ2-5
v_gene: TRBV4-2
abundance: few
d_gene: -
CDR3nt: TGTGCCAGCAGCCAGGACCCCGTGCAACTGGAGACCCAGTACTTC
CDR3aa: CASSQDPVQLETQYF

j_gene: TRBJ1-2
v_gene: TRBV29-1
abundance: many
d_gene: -
CDR3nt: TGCAGCGTTCAAAGGGGGAGCTATGGCTACACCTTC
CDR3aa: CSVQRGSYGYTF

j_gene: TRBJ2-2
v_gene: TRBV30
abundance: many
d_gene: -
CDR3nt: TGTGCCGGGTCGGACCTCGATTTCACCGGGGAGCTGTTTTTT
CDR3aa: CAGSDLDFTGELFF

j_gene: TRBJ1-1
v_gene: TRBV19
abundance: -
d_gene: -
CDR3nt: TGTGCCAGTAGTACCCGGGCCCTTATGAACACTGAAGCTTTCTTT
CDR3aa: CASSTRALMNTEAFF

j_gene: TRBJ1-2
v_gene: TRBV12-3/TRBV12-4
abundance: many
d_gene: TRBD1
CDR3nt: TGTGCCAGCAGTTTCGGTACAGGGGGCGGTGACTATGGCTACACCTTC
CDR3aa: CASSFGTGGGDYGYTF

j_gene: TRBJ2-7
v_gene: TRBV4-1
abundance: -
d_gene: -
CDR3nt: TGCGCCAGCAGCCGCCCCCTCCCGGGGGAAGAGCAGTACTTC
CDR3aa: CASSRPLPGEEQYF

j_gene: TRBJ2-1
v_gene: TRBV29-1
abundance: -
d_gene: -
CDR3nt: TGCAGCGTCGACGGAAGTACTTACAATGAGCAGTTCTTC
CDR3aa: CSVDGSTYNEQFF

j_gene: TRBJ1-6
v_gene: TRBV7-9
abundance: few
d_gene: TRBD1
CDR3nt: TGTGCCAGCAGCTTCCCGGGACAGGGCAATAATTCACCCCTCCACTTT
CDR3aa: CASSFPGQGNNSPLHF

j_gene: TRBJ1-2
v_gene: TRBV27
abundance: many
d_gene: TRBD1
CDR3nt: TGTGCCAGCAGTGACCGGGACAGGAACCCCTACACCTTC
CDR3aa: CASSDRDRNPYTF

j_gene: TRBJ2-7
v_gene: TRBV15
abundance: -
d_gene: -
CDR3nt: TGTGCCACCAGCAGAGACGCGTCTTACGAGCAGTACTTC
CDR3aa: CATSRDASYEQYF

j_gene: TRBJ1-2
v_gene: TRBV12-3/TRBV12-4
abundance: many
d_gene: TRBD1
CDR3nt: TGTGCCAGCAATACTCCGGGACAGGGCTATGGCTACACCTTC
CDR3aa: CASNTPGQGYGYTF

j_gene: TRBJ2-5
v_gene: TRBV20-1
abundance: many
d_gene: TRBD2
CDR3nt: TGCAGTGCCACCCGGGCGGGGGTGGAAGAGACCCAGTACTTC
CDR3aa: CSATRAGVEETQYF

j_gene: TRBJ1-4
v_gene: TRBV6-1
abundance: -
d_gene: -
CDR3nt: TGTGCCAGCAACTACAGGGTTAATGAAAAACTGTTTTTT
CDR3aa: CASNYRVNEKLFF

j_gene: TRBJ2-7
v_gene: TRBV19
abundance: -
d_gene: -
CDR3nt: TGTGCCAGTAGTTCCACAGGGCAGGACTACGAGCAGTACTTC
CDR3aa: CASSSTGQDYEQYF

j_gene: TRBJ1-2
v_gene: TRBV11-2
abundance: -
d_gene: TRBD1
CDR3nt: TGTGCCAGCAGCTCGCCCCGGACAGGGGCAAACGGCTACACCTTC
CDR3aa: CASSSPRTGANGYTF

j_gene: TRBJ1-1
v_gene: TRBV10-3
abundance: few
d_gene: TRBD1
CDR3nt: TGTGCCATCAGTGACCCGGGACAGCTGAACACTGAAGCTTTCTTT
CDR3aa: CAISDPGQLNTEAFF

j_gene: TRBJ2-7
v_gene: TRBV12-3/TRBV12-4
abundance: -
d_gene: -
CDR3nt: TGTGCCAGCAGTTTGGGCCCTTCCCAGGTAACCTACGAGCAGTACTTC
CDR3aa: CASSLGPSQVTYEQYF

j_gene: TRBJ1-1
v_gene: TRBV19
abundance: -
d_gene: TRBD1
CDR3nt: TGTGCCAGTAGTACAGGGGGCGAAGCTTTCTTT
CDR3aa: CASSTGGEAFF

j_gene: TRBJ1-1
v_gene: TRBV13
abundance: many
d_gene: -
CDR3nt: TGTGCCAGCAGGGGAGGGGCGACTGAAGCTTTCTTT
CDR3aa: CASRGGATEAFF

j_gene: TRBJ1-2
v_gene: TRBV5-1
abundance: many
d_gene: TRBD1
CDR3nt: TGCGCCAGCAGCACGCTAGACAGGGCAGACTATGGCTACACCTTC
CDR3aa: CASSTLDRADYGYTF

j_gene: TRBJ1-1
v_gene: TRBV10-3
abundance: -
d_gene: -
CDR3nt: TGTGCCATCAGTGATAGGGGGACTGAAGCTTTCTTT
CDR3aa: CAISDRGTEAFF

j_gene: TRBJ1-4
v_gene: TRBV19
abundance: few
d_gene: -
CDR3nt: TGTGCCAGTAGTATAATTCGGGGCACGGTAGATAATGAAAGGGTGTTTTTT
CDR3aa: CASSIIRGTVDNERVFF

j_gene: TRBJ2-2
v_gene: TRBV3-1
abundance: -
d_gene: TRBD2
CDR3nt: TGTGCCAGCAGCCAAAGAGCGGGGGCGGGCGGGGAGCTGTTTTTT
CDR3aa: CASSQRAGAGGELFF

j_gene: TRBJ2-5
v_gene: TRBV4-1
abundance: -
d_gene: -
CDR3nt: TGCGCCAGCAGCCAAGATAGAGCCGGGGAGGCAGTAGAGACCCAGTACTTC
CDR3aa: CASSQDRAGEAVETQYF

j_gene: TRBJ2-7
v_gene: TRBV20-1
abundance: many
d_gene: -
CDR3nt: TGCAGTGCTAGCCCACTAGGAGGGGACCACTACGAGCAGTACTTC
CDR3aa: CSASPLGGDHYEQYF